This T cell receptor beta chain was found in a study of blood T cell repertoires in COVID-19. Overall study context: Collection of acute and convalescent COVID-19 samples took place in the United States, Italy and Spain. Sample material is recorded as cDNA or gDNA derived from T cells, B-cell-depleted T cells, or PBMCs.

How the authors handled the data: The assay estimated nucleated cells by amplifying reference gene primers. The assay was immunoSEQ multiplex PCR, and TCRdb's table has in-frame clones only and misses some. V, J and clone size were drawn from that table, and D and trimming were deduced from the DNA. The table includes under 80,000 clones, around 90% detected once. V shed 2 bases and J 1 base; nucleotides not matched to a gene: 8. This CDR3 has 18 amino acids. The germline CDR1 and CDR2 sequences are KGHSH and LQKENI. The TCR was taken from an elderly woman with active COVID-19. The rearrangement uses TRBV18 and TRBJ2-1; TRBD2 matches 10 bases. Sequenced material: peripheral blood. The CDR3, as DNA: TGTGCCAGCTCACCATGGACTAGCGGCCCGATATCCTACAATGAGCAGTTCTTC. Protein sequence: CASSPWTSGPISYNEQFF.